This T cell receptor beta chain was sequenced in a study of blood T cell repertoires in COVID-19. Across the study: Sites across the United States, Italy and Spain contributed samples from acute and convalescent COVID-19. Sources were T cells, B-cell-depleted T cells, or PBMCs; the material itself was cDNA or gDNA.

Per the study methods: From reference gene primer amplification, estimates of nucleated cell counts were derived. Clones were sequenced by immunoSEQ multiplex PCR, and TCRdb holds only the in-frame ones, with some missing. The D gene and trimming were derived from the DNA, and the V and J assignments and clone size from that table. This table has around 320,000 clones, approximately 85% appearing once. The germline CDR1 and CDR2 sequences are LNHDA and SQIVND (reference sequence). V dropped 9 bases and J dropped 0 bases, with 18 bases sitting between them. This CDR3 has 16 residues. The specimen was peripheral blood. V is TRBV19 and J is TRBJ2-4; D possibly corresponds to TRBD1 (5 bases). The receptor was isolated from a human donor in a cohort sampled during active COVID-19. In nucleotides, the CDR3 is TGTGCCAGCTCCCGAGCAGGGTCGGTAGCCAAAAACATTCAGTACTTC. Amino acid sequence: CASSRAGSVAKNIQYF.